Each of the 22 T cell receptor beta chains below was sequenced from the same sample in a study of T cells in tuberculosis. Assay used: immunoSEQ multiplex PCR; TCRdb lists only in-frame clones, some missing. The sample consists of 20,000 to 25,000 clones, approximately 94% of them appearing once. Sample: PBMCs. Receptors originate from a donor aged 10 to 29 with latent tuberculosis or without tuberculosis infection. Some clones in this sample may be carry-over from other donors' samples.

The CDR3 spells CATSRDGTGVYEQYF. In DNA, the CDR3 is TGTGCCACCAGCAGAGACGGGACAGGGGTCTACGAGCAGTACTTC. This chain joins TRBV15 and TRBJ2-7, with TRBD1 identical over 10 bases. The CDR3 is made up of 15 amino acids. Germline-derived CDR1 and CDR2 are LNHNV and YYDKDF (reference sequence). The junction had 2 bases not matched to a gene; V was cut back by 0 bases and J by 3 bases.

The rearrangement links TRBV6-5 to TRBJ1-4; D is possibly TRBD1 (6 bases). CDR3 length: 15 residues. V shed 2 bases and J shed 4 bases, with 11 bases lying between them. Germline values: CDR1 MNHEY, CDR2 SVGAGI. The CDR3 loop reads CASSYGGSDNEKLFF. The CDR3 bases are TGTGCCAGCAGTTACGGGGGCTCCGATAATGAAAAACTGTTTTTT.

This chain joins TRBV4-2 and TRBJ1-1; D is possibly TRBD1 (6 bases). CDR3 length: 15 amino acids. The germline V gene has CDR1 LGHNA and CDR2 YNFKEQ. Between the trimmed V and J ends, which lost 2 bases and 3 bases, there was a span of 13 bases. The CDR3 sequence is CASSQPSGGHTEAFF. CDR3 bases: TGTGCCAGCAGCCAACCCTCGGGGGGGCACACTGAAGCTTTCTTT.

The table lists this clone with a few counts. The chain carries TRBV7-9 and TRBJ1-2; the D is unclear. V was clipped by 9 bases and J by 3 bases, with 14 bases between them. The CDR3 has 13 amino acids. Germline values: CDR1 SEHNR, CDR2 FQNEAQ (reference sequence). This chain's CDR3 is CASSSAPDYGYTF. CDR3 in DNA: TGTGCCAGTTCGAGCGCTCCAGACTATGGCTACACCTTC.

The chain combines TRBV10-2 with TRBJ1-5; a weak D match, TRBD1 (5 bases). Germline V lookup: CDR1 WSHSY, CDR2 SAAADI. Trimming removed 0 bases at V and 0 bases at J, with 18 bases between. CDR3 size: 19 residues. The CDR3 nucleotides read TGCGCCAGCAGTGAGTCGAGGGCGGGGGTTATTTTTAGCAATCAGCCCCAGCATTTT. It yields the protein CASSESRAGVIFSNQPQHF.

The chain links TRBV5-1 to TRBJ1-1; possible D gene TRBD1, 6 bases. The CDR3 runs to 15 residues. The ends were cut back, 0 bases at V and 6 bases at J, with 15 bases in the middle. In germline, CDR1 is SGHRS, CDR2 YFSETQ. The CDR3 bases are TGCGCCAGCAGCTTGGCCTCAGGGGTTATCGCTGAAGCTTTCTTT. Protein: CASSLASGVIAEAFF.

The chain combines TRBV6-6 with TRBJ1-5; 7 bases agree with TRBD1. V lost 6 bases, J lost 2 bases, and 7 bases stayed unmatched. The length of the CDR3 is 15 residues. CDR1 and CDR2 (germline): MNHNY, SVGAGI (reference sequence). CDR3 nucleotide sequence: TGTGCCAGCAGCTCCGGGACAGCGGGCAATCAGCCCCAGCATTTT. It translates to CASSSGTAGNQPQHF.

This clone has just one count. The chain joins TRBV6-6 to TRBJ1-1; 8 nucleotides match TRBD1. Germline CDR1 MNHNY, CDR2 SVGAGI (reference sequence). This CDR3 has 16 amino acids. The V and J ends lost 7 bases and 7 bases, in that order; junction bases with no gene match: 17. CDR3 residues: CASTLNQHRGRGEAFF. DNA of the CDR3: TGTGCCAGCACCCTCAACCAGCACAGGGGGAGGGGTGAAGCTTTCTTT.

V usage is TRBV10-3 and J usage is TRBJ2-2; possible D gene TRBD2, 6 bases. This CDR3 spans 15 amino acids. Germline loops: CDR1 ENHRY, CDR2 SYGVKD. Trimming stripped 3 bases from V and 4 bases from J, with 12 bases between. The CDR3 here is CAISESGDGTGELFF. The CDR3 coding sequence is TGTGCCATCAGTGAATCGGGGGACGGCACCGGGGAGCTGTTTTTT.

The chain employs TRBV7-3 and TRBJ2-6; TRBD2 might be the D (5 bases). The CDR3 length is 17 residues. V dropped 5 bases and J dropped 0 bases, with 14 bases sitting between them. Germline loops: CDR1 SGHTA, CDR2 FQGTGA. The CDR3 protein is CASSPFRRSSGANVLTF. CDR3 bases: TGTGCCAGCAGCCCCTTCAGGAGGTCCTCTGGGGCCAACGTCCTGACTTTC. The full variable domain, its missing parts supplied by reference TRBV7-3 and TRBJ2-6, is GAGVSQTPSNKVTEKGKYVELRCDPISGHTALYWYRQSLGQGPEFLIYFQGTGAADDSGLPNDRFFAVRPEGSVSTLKIQRTERGDSAVYLCASSPFRRSSGANVLTFGAGSRLTVL.

This sequence joins TRBV27 and TRBJ2-2; weak D call: TRBD2 (5 bases). The V gene's germline CDR1 is MNHEY and CDR2 SMNVEV (reference sequence). This CDR3 has 13 residues. V gave up 3 bases and J gave up 6 bases, with 8 bases separating them. The CDR3 reads CASSFQEAGELFF. The CDR3 DNA follows: TGTGCCAGCAGTTTTCAGGAGGCCGGGGAGCTGTTTTTT.

The V call is TRBV6-5, the J call TRBJ2-3, with 9 positions matching TRBD2. Trimming took 4 bases from V and 5 from J; bases not matched to a gene: 4. This CDR3 contains 14 residues. CDR1 and CDR2 (germline): MNHEY, SVGAGI. The CDR3 DNA follows: TGTGCCAGCAGTTTAGCGGGAGCTGGAGATACGCAGTATTTT. This translates into CASSLAGAGDTQYF.

This clone occurred once. V usage is TRBV14 and J usage is TRBJ2-7, with 9 nucleotides matching TRBD2. V trimming: 3 bases; J trimming: 0 bases; junction bases outside the gene matches: 18. Germline loops: CDR1 SGHDN, CDR2 FVKESK. This CDR3 region has 20 residues. The CDR3 DNA reads TGTGCCAGCAGCCACCAGCCCGGGGTAGCGGGAGCAATTTTCTCCTACGAGCAGTACTTC. Translation gives CASSHQPGVAGAIFSYEQYF.

J is TRBJ2-7 and V is TRBV19; 7 positions match TRBD1. The CDR3 runs to 14 residues. V lost 3 bases to trimming and J lost 2 bases; unmatched junction nucleotides: 4. CDR1 is LNHDA, CDR2 SQIVND, per germline (reference sequence). The CDR3 DNA reads as TGTGCCAGTAGTATTAAGGGACAGACCTACGAGCAGTACTTC. This encodes CASSIKGQTYEQYF.

This clone was counted a single time. V gene TRBV25-1 combines with J gene TRBJ1-4; 7 bases fit TRBD1. The V gene's germline CDR1 is MGHDK and CDR2 SYGVNS. The CDR3 spans 15 residues. J was trimmed by 7 bases and V by 6 bases; bases with no gene match: 11. The chain's CDR3 is CASSEPQGRSEKLFF. As DNA, the CDR3 is TGTGCCAGCAGCGAACCACAGGGGAGGTCTGAAAAACTGTTTTTT. The complete variable domain, with remaining parts taken from reference TRBV25-1 and TRBJ1-4, reads EADIYQTPRYLVIGTGKKITLECSQTMGHDKMYWYQQDPGMELHLIHYSYGVNSTEKGDLSSESTVSRIRTEHFPLTLESARPSHTSQYLCASSEPQGRSEKLFFGSGTQLSVL.

DNA for the CDR3: TGTGCCAGCAGTGAGACTAGCGGGGGCACAGATACGCAGTATTTT. It translates to CASSETSGGTDTQYF. This sequence joins TRBV6-4 and TRBJ2-3, with TRBD2 matching 11 bases. The germline V gene has CDR1 MRHNA and CDR2 SNTAGT. This CDR3 is built from 15 residues. Unmatched junction bases numbered 0, after V lost 3 bases and J lost 1 base.

This chain connects TRBV6-1 to TRBJ2-3, with 14 positions matching TRBD2. V gave up 4 bases and J gave up 2 bases; unmatched junction bases: 8. Germline CDR1 and CDR2: MNHNS and SASEGT. This CDR3 spans 18 amino acids. The CDR3 region has the DNA TGTGCCAGCAGTGGGACTAGCGGGAGGTCCTTCTACACAGATACGCAGTATTTT. As protein: CASSGTSGRSFYTDTQYF.

The chain carries TRBV18 and TRBJ1-2; D is undetermined. CDR3 size: 13 residues. Germline values: CDR1 KGHSH, CDR2 LQKENI. Trimming pared 2 bases from V and 4 bases from J, leaving 8 bases between. In DNA, the CDR3 is TGTGCCAGCTCACCAGGCAGTGGCTATGGCTACACCTTC. It translates to CASSPGSGYGYTF.

This clone has only a few counts. The chain uses TRBV11-2 and TRBJ1-1; the D gene is possibly TRBD1 (6 bases). V lost 3 bases, J lost 7 bases, and 27 bases lay in between. Germline V gene data show CDR1 as SGHAT and CDR2 as FQNNGV. The length of the CDR3 is 18 residues. CDR3 sequence (DNA): TGTGCCAGCAGCTTCCTCGAGGGGGTTGCAGGGATAGAGGGTGAAGCTTTCTTT. Translation: CASSFLEGVAGIEGEAFF.

The chain links TRBV15 to TRBJ1-5; TRBD1 matches 8 bases. Germline CDR1 is LNHNV and CDR2 is YYDKDF (reference sequence). The CDR3 is 14 amino acids. The V segment lost 6 bases and the J segment 6 bases; nucleotides outside the gene matches: 7. The DNA for the CDR3 is TGTGCCACCAGTGCCCAGGGGGCAGGTCAGCCCCAGCATTTT. This codes for CATSAQGAGQPQHF.

The chain employs TRBV9 and TRBJ1-5; 9 bases are a match to TRBD1. Germline V gives CDR1 SGDLS, CDR2 YYNGEE. Germline trimming cut 4 bases from V and 0 bases from J; bases unmatched to any gene: 5. This CDR3 is 16 amino acids long. The DNA for the CDR3 is TGTGCCAGCAGCCCCGGGACAGGGTTTAGCAATCAGCCCCAGCATTTT. Translation: CASSPGTGFSNQPQHF. The entire variable domain, with the rest obtained from reference TRBV9 and TRBJ1-5, is as follows: DSGVTQTPKHLITATGQRVTLRCSPRSGDLSVYWYQQSLDQGLQFLIQYYNGEERAKGNILERFSAQQFPDLHSELNLSSLELGDSALYFCASSPGTGFSNQPQHFGDGTRLSIL.

V gene TRBV10-2 combines with J gene TRBJ1-1; D is possibly TRBD1 (5 bases). The V gene lost 10 bases and the J gene lost 2 bases, with 14 bases spanning the gap. The CDR3 totals 13 residues. CDR1 and CDR2 (germline): WSHSY, SAAADI. CDR3 protein: CANSGDRNTEAFF. CDR3 sequence (DNA): TGCGCCAATTCGGGGGACCGCAACACTGAAGCTTTCTTT.